This T cell receptor beta chain comes out of a study of blood T cell repertoires in COVID-19. Study-wide context: There were acute and convalescent COVID-19 samples, and they came from the United States, Italy and Spain.

Germline loops: CDR1 SGDLS, CDR2 YYNGEE. The CDR3 has 14 residues. V was cut by 7 bases and J by 1 base, with 14 bases left in between. Assay: immunoSEQ multiplex PCR; the TCRdb copy retains only in-frame clones and omits some. The sample contains approximately 290,000 clones, around 85% of which appear only once. Everyone who took part was 18 to 89 years old, and they came from about 25 US areas. This chain connects TRBV9 to TRBJ1-1; no clear D. This receptor was taken from a woman aged 30 to 39 who had recovered from COVID-19. The sample comprised PBMCs or T cells enriched from blood (not recorded which). The CDR3 nucleotides are TGTGCCAGCCAAAACGGACTCTCGAACACTGAAGCTTTCTTT. Encoded protein: CASQNGLSNTEAFF.